The present T cell receptor (beta chain) was sequenced within a study of T cell changes during pregnancy in multiple sclerosis. This CDR3 spans 16 amino acids. The germline gives CDR1 MGHRA, CDR2 YSYEKL. V lost 2 bases to trimming and J lost 3 bases, with 15 bases between them. This table comes from immunoSEQ multiplex PCR, and its TCRdb copy is limited to in-frame clones, with some not included. The table has fewer than 130,000 clones, 91% seen once; the top ten hold less than 4%. The sequencing used peripheral blood, collected after pregnancy. This TCR was sampled from a female donor with multiple sclerosis, enrolled in a pregnancy study. The rearrangement uses TRBV4-1 and TRBJ2-3, with D perhaps TRBD2 (6 bases). The CDR3 nucleotides read TGCGCCAGCAGCCAACTTCATACGGGAGCGACAGATACGCAGTATTTT. Translated, it gives CASSQLHTGATDTQYF.